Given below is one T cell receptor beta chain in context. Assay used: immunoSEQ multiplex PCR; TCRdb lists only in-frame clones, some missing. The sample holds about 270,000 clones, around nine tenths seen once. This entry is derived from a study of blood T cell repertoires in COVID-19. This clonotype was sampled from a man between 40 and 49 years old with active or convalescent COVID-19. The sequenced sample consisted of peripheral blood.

The CDR3 nucleotides are TGCGCCTTCCCGACAGGCCACGGGGATGAGCAGTTCTTC. As protein: CAFPTGHGDEQFF. The gene calls are TRBV23-1 and TRBJ2-1, with D possibly TRBD1 on 6 matching bases. TRBV23-1 falls under the ORF class, with uncertain function. The CDR3 has 13 amino acids. Trimming removed 11 bases from V and 8 bases from J, with 19 bases in between.